This TCR beta chain was captured by sequencing in a study of T-cell memory formation after mild COVID-19. The sample holds a few counts of this clonotype. Its antigen is not known. TCRdb itself ran the 5' RACE reads through MiXCR, one entry per CDR3 protein. The sample has under 90,000 distinct CDR3 sequences, 11% to 15% seen once. Between the trimmed V and J ends, which lost 1 base and 10 bases, there was a span of 8 bases. CDR3 length: 12 residues. CDR1 and CDR2 from the germline V gene are SGHDN and FVKESK. General observations from the study: That cross-reactive memory joined was suggested by some responding clones appearing in pre-infection memory. Second-wave clones that peaked on day 37 lacked confirmed SARS-CoV-2 specificity.

The TCR originated in an adult woman who had mild COVID-19 (a few samples of this study predate the infection). Cell type and time point are not known. Sequencing was done on a sample of PBMCs or a T cell subset sorted from them (not recorded which). The V and J genes are TRBV14 and TRBJ2-1; tentatively, D is TRBD2 (5 bases). The CDR3 DNA sequence: TGTGCCAGCAGCCAAGTCCGGGAAGAGCAGTTCTTC. Protein: CASSQVREEQFF.